Below, one T cell receptor (beta chain) is given with its context. Antigen specificity is unknown. This table comes from immunoSEQ multiplex PCR, and its TCRdb copy is limited to in-frame clones, with some not included. Among fewer than 55,000 clones listed, roughly 89% were seen once. This entry comes from a study of CD4+ T cells in melanoma. General study findings and limits: Reportedly, melanoma neoantigen-specific CD4+ T cells showed varied differentiation states. CD8+ T cell, macrophage and B cell function reportedly correlated with neoantigen-specific CD4+ T cells.

The V gene end was trimmed by 4 bases and the J gene end by 8 bases; junction bases not matched to a gene: 11. The germline V gene encodes CDR1 LNHDA and CDR2 SQIVND (reference sequence). CDR3 length: 15 residues. This receptor was identified in a human donor with melanoma. Sequencing used peripheral blood. V and J are TRBV19 and TRBJ2-1; 7 bases align to TRBD1. CDR3 residues: CASSTGDSLGDEQFF. CDR3 nucleotide sequence: TGTGCCAGTAGTACCGGGGACAGCCTGGGGGATGAGCAGTTCTTC.